This T cell receptor (beta chain) was identified in a study of T cells after yellow fever vaccination (dated by TCRdb to about 2019). With respect to the entire study: Libraries from fractions with low cell numbers were prepared with the SMART-Seq v4 Ultra Low Input RNA kit. To follow T-cell clones before and after primary and booster YFV17D yellow fever vaccination, bulk TCR alpha and beta repertoires were sequenced over time. Two healthy male donors, one aged 18 to 30 and one aged 30 to 40 years, made up the cohort. Blood samples were taken at several timepoints before and after primary and secondary immunization, and bulk PBMC replicates and cell subsets were isolated. Overall study outcomes, separate from this receptor: A small share of clonotypes occurred in both CD4 and CD8 compartments, likely arising from convergent recombination. After the booster, most of the clones that had expanded following primary vaccination were detected again (around 95% of CD4 and 80% to 90% of CD8), which suggests that memory was broadly maintained. Compared with the primary T-cell response, the secondary T-cell response was weaker but faster, peaking on day 5 rather than day 15. The study included only a couple of donors, which limits how far the findings can be generalized. Because abundant contaminating clonotypes from the bulk population could be contained in FACS-sorted repertoires, computational filtering was required.

TCR cDNA was synthesized by 5'RACE template switching, through which a universal primer site and unique molecular identifiers were introduced. Priming of cDNA synthesis was performed from both the TCR alpha and TCR beta constant segments. Two PCR steps were used to amplify libraries, with sample barcodes and sequencing adapters being added in the second step. Libraries were sequenced on Illumina HiSeq 2500 (2x100 bp) or NovaSeq (2x150 bp). In the original analysis: MIGEC handled demultiplexing of reads and collapsing into UMI consensus sequences, while MiXCR performed V(D)J alignment. Using edgeR on replicate PBMC samples, clonotypes were called vaccine-responding if FDR was below 0.01 and the log2 fold change was above 5 up to day 15. CD4 or CD8 identity was assigned to each bulk clonotype according to whether the clonotype was present at higher abundance in the sequenced CD4 repertoire or the sequenced CD8 repertoire. The public sequencing data were trimmed at Q25 with fastp and processed into clonotypes with MiXCR by TCRdb, which kept only in-frame beta chains. Rows matching on CDR3 protein sequence are summarized as one entry with the most common DNA and genes. TCRdb, not the authors, supplied the V and J calls. The sample table contains about 75,000 distinct CDR3 sequences; only one count was recorded for around 7% of them. The top ten constitute approximately 30% of the sample.

According to the germline V gene, CDR1 reads SGHVS and CDR2 reads FNYEAQ. From the cysteine up to the phenylalanine, the CDR3 has a length of 17 residues. Left in the record is the CDR3 DNA by itself, 51 bases read in frame from the first base. As for this clonotype: It lacks a known antigen. Germline is not matched at one junction end, which may reflect a read error.

According to the study, the label for this sample's treatment or condition signals: live attenuated yellow fever vaccine strain. PBMCs were isolated from peripheral blood using a standard Ficoll-Paque protocol. Dynabeads CD4 and CD8 positive selection kits were used to isolate CD4 and CD8 T-cell fractions. TriZol was used to extract RNA from bulk PBMCs, from CD4 and CD8 fractions, and from dextramer-positive and dextramer-negative fractions. The TCR sequence derives from a man between 18 and 29 years old who received the YFV17D yellow fever vaccine. The sample here was CD8+ T cells sorted from PBMCs, taken about 10 days after the first yellow fever vaccination. This receptor chain uses TRBV7-6 and TRBJ1-6, with 8 bases in between that match TRBD1. CDR3 sequence: CPSSAGQGFAYNSPLHF. In nucleotide form, the sequence is TGTCCCAGCAGCGCCGGACAGGGATTCGCCTATAATTCACCCCTCCACTTT.